One and the same sample provided the 10 T cell receptor beta chains below, sequenced in a study of blood T cell repertoires in COVID-19. Clones were read by immunoSEQ multiplex PCR, and TCRdb kept only the in-frame ones, dropping some. The sample contains 95,000 to 150,000 clones, about four fifths of which appear only once. Sequences were obtained from peripheral blood. The receptors come from a man aged 55 to 69 with active or convalescent COVID-19.

The V call is TRBV10-2, the J call TRBJ2-1; possibly TRBD1 for D (6 bases). Per the germline V gene, CDR1 is WSHSY and CDR2 is SAAADI. The CDR3 totals 12 residues. Trimming removed 6 bases at V and 12 bases at J, with 15 bases between. The CDR3 nucleotides read TGCGCCAGCAGGGCAGGGGATTTCGGGCAGTTCTTC. Translation gives CASRAGDFGQFF.

V usage is TRBV18 and J usage is TRBJ2-3, with unresolved D. This CDR3 is 14 amino acids long. The V end lost 0 bases, the J end lost 2 bases, and 6 bases lay between the germline ends. Germline-derived CDR1 and CDR2 are KGHSH and LQKENI. The CDR3 nucleotides are TGTGCCAGCTCACCACCAAGCGACACAGATACGCAGTATTTT. This gives the protein CASSPPSDTDTQYF.

The V call is TRBV27, the J call TRBJ2-1; no clear D gene. CDR1 and CDR2 (germline): MNHEY, SMNVEV (reference sequence). Trimming took 3 bases from V and 0 from J, leaving 6 bases between them. CDR3 length equals 14 residues. The CDR3: CASSLLSSYNEQFF. DNA for the CDR3: TGTGCCAGCAGTTTGTTGAGCTCCTACAATGAGCAGTTCTTC.

The chain carries TRBV12-3 or TRBV12-4 and TRBJ2-1, with 8 bases identical to TRBD1. The CDR3 extends over 13 amino acids. Trimming removed 5 bases from V and 9 bases from J; junction bases left unmatched: 6. The CDR3 bases are TGTGCCAGCAGTGCAACAGGGGGGAGTGAGCAGTTCTTC. This gives the protein CASSATGGSEQFF.

V and J are TRBV12-3 or TRBV12-4 and TRBJ2-7, with TRBD1 matching over 9 bases. This CDR3 has 13 amino acids. J gave up 2 bases and V 6 bases, and 2 bases lay outside the gene matches. CDR3 coding DNA: TGTGCCAGCAGCCGACAGGGGGCCTACGAGCAGTACTTC. Protein sequence: CASSRQGAYEQYF.

The CDR3 DNA follows: TGTGCCAGCAGTGAAAGGCGGCAGCTCTCCTACGAGCAGTACTTC. It yields the protein CASSERRQLSYEQYF. The J gene is TRBJ2-7, the V gene TRBV7-2; D gene uncertain. The CDR3 covers 15 residues. The germline CDR1 and CDR2 sequences are SGHTA and FQGNSA. The V gene lost 6 bases and the J gene lost 0 bases, with 15 bases spanning the gap.

A few counts support this clone. This chain uses TRBV6-6 with TRBJ1-4; D is ambiguous. The CDR3 contains 12 residues. The V end was cut by 6 bases, the J end by 8 bases, with 10 bases between. Germline V gene sequence: CDR1 MNHNY, CDR2 SVGAGI (reference sequence). CDR3 DNA sequence: TGTGCCAGCAGCCGCAGATCAGAAAAACTGTTTTTT. Amino acids: CASSRRSEKLFF.

The chain recombines TRBV7-9 with TRBJ2-7, with 7 positions matching TRBD1. The CDR3 loop spans 16 amino acids. Germline lookup yields CDR1 SEHNR and CDR2 FQNEAQ (reference sequence). Trimming at V came to 5 bases and at J to 4 bases, leaving 14 bases not matched to a gene. The CDR3 coding sequence is TGTGCCAGCAGCCGACTAACAGGGGCAAGGGTATACGAGCAGTACTTC. Its protein product is CASSRLTGARVYEQYF.

The chain couples TRBV5-1 to TRBJ2-7; 8 bases match TRBD1. Germline CDR1 is SGHRS and CDR2 is YFSETQ. This CDR3 has 13 residues. V lost 5 bases and J lost 5; bases outside the gene matches: 6. The CDR3 reads CASSWTGSHEQYF. DNA of the CDR3: TGCGCCAGCAGTTGGACAGGGTCCCACGAGCAGTACTTC. The full variable domain, completed using reference TRBV5-1 and TRBJ2-7, is KAGVTQTPRYLIKTRGQQVTLSCSPISGHRSVSWYQQTPGQGLQFLFEYFSETQRNKGNFPGRFSGRQFSNSRSEMNVSTLELGDSALYLCASSWTGSHEQYFGPGTRLTVT.

The rearrangement uses TRBV6-1 and TRBJ2-7; 9 positions match TRBD1. V gave up 2 bases and J gave up 7 bases; unmatched junction bases: 9. The germline CDR1 and CDR2 sequences are MNHNS and SASEGT. This CDR3 has 15 residues. The CDR3 reads CASSELRTGDGEQYF. DNA for the CDR3: TGTGCCAGCAGTGAATTGAGGACAGGGGACGGAGAGCAGTACTTC.